These 14 T cell receptor beta chains came from one sample sequenced in a study of technical replicates of blood from four donors. Profiling relied on immunoSEQ multiplex PCR, and the TCRdb table lists in-frame clones only, not all of them. The top ten hold roughly 0.22% of the sample, which has about 100,000 clones, 95% seen once. The sample comprised T cells isolated from PBMCs. The receptor set was obtained from a human donor in good health.

This rearrangement joins TRBV7-9 to TRBJ1-6, with 8 bases identical to TRBD1. Germline assignment: CDR1 SEHNR and CDR2 FQNEAQ (reference sequence). V trimming: 10 bases; J trimming: 0 bases; junction bases outside the gene matches: 8. This CDR3 spans 16 amino acids. As DNA, the CDR3 is TGTGCCACCCAGACAGGGGCCAGCTCCTATAATTCACCCCTCCACTTT. Protein product: CATQTGASSYNSPLHF.

The gene calls are TRBV5-4 and TRBJ1-5; perhaps TRBD1 as D (6 bases). CDR1 is SGHNT, CDR2 YYREEE, per germline (reference sequence). Trimming left V 2 bases short and J 5 bases short, with 11 bases between. CDR3 size: 14 residues. CDR3 in amino acids: CASSFQGRDQPQHF. The DNA for the CDR3 is TGTGCCAGCAGCTTCCAGGGGCGCGATCAGCCCCAGCATTTT.

The chain employs TRBV28 and TRBJ1-5, with D maybe TRBD1 (5 bases). The length of the CDR3 is 14 residues. V was clipped by 2 bases and J by 7 bases, with 12 bases between them. The germline gives CDR1 MDHEN, CDR2 SYDVKM. For the CDR3, the DNA is TGTGCCAGCAGTTTAATAGGGGCTAGACAGCCCCAGCATTTT. It translates to CASSLIGARQPQHF.

The J gene is TRBJ2-2, the V gene TRBV6-1, with TRBD1 as a possible D gene (6 bases). Trimming cost V 8 bases and J 5 bases, with 9 bases left between them. The CDR3 consists of 12 residues. Looked up from germline, CDR1 is MNHNS and CDR2 is SASEGT. This CDR3 is CASLQGTGELFF. In nucleotides, the CDR3 is TGTGCCAGCCTCCAGGGGACCGGGGAGCTGTTTTTT.

The gene calls are TRBV27 and TRBJ1-2, with 7 bases that match TRBD1. The CDR3 sequence is 15 residues long. With 2 bases clipped from V and 7 bases from J, the junction kept 10 bases outside the gene matches. From germline, CDR1 is MNHEY and CDR2 SMNVEV (reference sequence). For the CDR3, the DNA is TGTGCCAGCAGTTTAACCGGGACAGTATTACCTGGCTACACCTTC. It yields the protein CASSLTGTVLPGYTF.

The V gene is TRBV6-6, the J gene TRBJ2-5, with D maybe TRBD1 (5 bases). The end of the DNA is better explained by TRBJ2-7, so the J call may be wrong. The length of the CDR3 is 16 residues. Germline V CDR1 and CDR2: MNHNY, SVGAGI (reference sequence). The CDR3 loop is CASSYSGRVTAYEQYF. The CDR3 DNA follows: TGTGCCAGCAGTTACTCGGGCAGGGTAACCGCATACGAGCAGTACTTC.

The chain combines TRBV4-1 with TRBJ2-2; tentative D call: TRBD2 (6 bases). Trimming took off 2 bases at V and 5 bases at J, with 24 bases between the two ends. The CDR3 covers 19 residues. CDR1 and CDR2 from the germline V gene are MGHRA and YSYEKL. CDR3 in amino acids: CASSQPFQTWTTLTGELFF. The CDR3 DNA sequence: TGCGCCAGCAGCCAACCCTTCCAAACCTGGACTACCCTGACCGGGGAGCTGTTTTTT.

V usage is TRBV18 and J usage is TRBJ1-5; D gene unclear. Trimming cost V 0 bases and J 5 bases, with 20 bases left between them. CDR1 and CDR2 (germline): KGHSH, LQKENI. This CDR3 is built from 18 residues. The CDR3 DNA reads as TGTGCCAGCTCACCACCGAACGCAGTGGGAGCCACCCATCAGCCCCAGCATTTT. Translating it yields CASSPPNAVGATHQPQHF.

The chain couples TRBV5-4 to TRBJ1-2, with D perhaps matching TRBD1 (5 bases). V shed 3 bases and J shed 4 bases, with 19 bases lying between them. This CDR3 has 16 residues. Per the germline V gene, CDR1 is SGHNT and CDR2 is YYREEE (reference sequence). CDR3 in amino acids: CASSSVLDKGRYGYTF. CDR3 nucleotides: TGTGCCAGCAGCTCGGTGCTGGACAAAGGGCGCTATGGCTACACCTTC.

The chain is built from TRBV5-6 and TRBJ1-1; no firm D call. Trimming shortened V by 1 base and J by 2 bases, and 9 bases separated the two germline ends. Per the germline V gene, CDR1 is SGHDT and CDR2 is YYEEEE. The CDR3 is 14 amino acids. CDR3 DNA sequence: TGTGCCAGCAGCTTGTTGAGAGATAACACTGAAGCTTTCTTT. Translated, it gives CASSLLRDNTEAFF.

This clone has only one observation. This chain links TRBV18 with TRBJ2-3, with 10 bases lining up with TRBD2. Per the germline V gene, CDR1 is KGHSH and CDR2 is LQKENI. CDR3 length: 14 residues. The chain's CDR3 is CALAGAFRTDTQYF. CDR3 coding DNA: TGTGCGCTAGCGGGGGCTTTCCGCACAGATACGCAGTATTTT.

The chain is built from TRBV7-2 and TRBJ2-7, with 7 bases fitting TRBD2. Trimming took 0 bases from V and 3 from J; bases not matched to a gene: 5. CDR1 and CDR2 from the germline V gene are SGHTA and FQGNSA. The CDR3 contains 15 residues. DNA for the CDR3: TGTGCCAGCAGCTTAGCGGCGGGAGCTCACTACGAGCAGTACTTC. Translated: CASSLAAGAHYEQYF.

This chain uses TRBV6-5 with TRBJ2-5; 12 nucleotides align to TRBD2. The CDR3 extends over 15 amino acids. CDR1 MNHEY and CDR2 SVGAGI come from the germline V gene. V lost 2 bases to trimming and J lost 2 bases; unmatched junction nucleotides: 0. The CDR3 here is CASSYTSGGQETQYF. The CDR3 coding sequence is TGTGCCAGCAGTTACACTAGCGGGGGGCAAGAGACCCAGTACTTC.

The chain is built from TRBV29-1 and TRBJ2-1; TRBD1 aligns across 8 bases. Trimming at V came to 7 bases and at J to 5 bases, leaving 16 bases not matched to a gene. This CDR3 has 16 residues. CDR1 is SQVTM, CDR2 ANQGSEA, per germline. The CDR3 region has the DNA TGCAGCGCCATGGACAGGGTACTCCAGGGCAACAATGAGCAGTTCTTC. Its translation is CSAMDRVLQGNNEQFF.